This T cell receptor (beta chain) was observed in a study of cytomegalovirus exposure and HLA in healthy donors. 13 Jbeta primers and 60 Vbeta primers were used for the PCR. Libraries were prepared by immunoSEQ multiplex PCR; TCRdb keeps only in-frame clonotypes and omits some of them. The sample carries fewer than 200,000 clones, about 12% recorded once. Germline V gene lookup returns CDR1 SGHAT and CDR2 FQNNGV. V lost 5 bases, J lost 6 bases, and 16 bases stayed unmatched. The CDR3 covers 18 residues. The V and J genes are TRBV11-2 and TRBJ2-1; 10 bases line up with TRBD1. Sequencing input: PBMCs. This receptor was obtained from a man in his fifties or sixties in good health and CMV-seropositive. The CDR3 sequence is CASSPRQGAQPFSNEQFF. DNA of the CDR3: TGTGCCAGCAGCCCCAGACAGGGGGCCCAACCTTTTTCCAATGAGCAGTTCTTC. Based on the CDR3 plus reference TRBV11-2 and TRBJ2-1, the full variable domain is EAGVAQSPRYKIIEKRQSVAFWCNPISGHATLYWYQQILGQGPKLLIQFQNNGVVDDSQLPKDRFSAERLKGVDSTLKIQPAKLEDSAVYLCASSPRQGAQPFSNEQFFGPGTRLTVL.